This T cell receptor beta chain was found in a study of identical twins (dated by TCRdb to 2016 to 2017). For the wider study: To test whether fetal clonotypes persist, this study deep-sequenced TCR alpha and beta repertoires from monozygotic twins, from unrelated adults of various ages, and from cord blood. To rule out contamination, the twin experiments were replicated at different times with different library preparation protocols. On the study overall, not on this receptor specifically: Abundant cord blood beta clonotypes had fewer insertions, young adult naive repertoires showed a similar but weaker trend, and memory repertoires showed no such trend. Out-of-frame TCR alpha sharing in monozygotic twins was systematically underestimated by recombination models, whereas sharing between unrelated individuals was in agreement with the recombination models. Invariant T cells such as MAIT and iNKT could partly confound zero-insertion analyses, though diverse VJ usage argued against this for most clonotypes. In beta out-of-frame sequences, excess twin sharing was weaker, because having fewer shared sequences lowered the signal-to-noise ratio. Conclusions relied on cross-sectional statistical analysis, since the same donors could not be followed over many years. Compared with coincidental sharing between unrelated individuals, out-of-frame TCR alpha sequences shared between twins showed an excess of sequences with low generation probability.

Every donor in the study was a healthy Caucasian. Three pairs of female monozygotic twins, all aged 18 to 29 years, were included in the twin cohort. RNA for TCR libraries was isolated from peripheral blood mononuclear cells. This clonotype was picked up many times. Its antigen is currently not known. No base quality values were provided; no much bigger clone lies one nucleotide off. The method behind the library was 5' RACE. Sequencing was carried out with an Illumina HiSeq 2000. Template switching introduced a universal primer binding site; the final cDNA contained a unique molecular identifier, enabling accurate counting of TCR cDNA molecules. Specific primers in the conserved constant-segment region were used to synthesize first-strand cDNA for TCR alpha and beta chains. To control for contamination, every cDNA library carried two barcodes: a SMART-Mk sample barcode plus Illumina barcodes. TruSeq adapter sequences, together with Illumina sample barcodes, were added in two successive PCR steps. TCR alpha and beta cDNA libraries were sequenced on the Illumina HiSeq platform with custom primers. The authors processed their data as follows. Raw reads were processed with MiGEC to extract unique molecular identifiers, and MiXCR was used to determine CDR3 positions. Recombination models were inferred per individual with the repgenHMM and IGoR tools using an EM algorithm. The analysis of shared clonotypes was done with the tcR package in R, with sharing normalized by the product of cloneset sizes. Out-of-frame nonproductive sequences were analyzed to study raw recombination free of thymic and clonal selection effects. TCRdb reran the public reads through fastp at Q25 and MiXCR, keeping productive beta chains. Records with the same CDR3 protein are collapsed into one entry carrying the most frequent genes and DNA. For this entry, the V and J calls and clone size follow TCRdb and not the study's own pipeline. The sample includes 700,000 or so distinct CDR3 sequences, with less than 25% observed a single time. The top ten clonotypes cover 4.3% of the sample.

These same data were also listed under a study on T cells expressing NK-cell markers. That second publication adds: TCR beta-chain repertoires were profiled in sorted CD3+CD56+NKG2C+, CD3+CD56+NKG2C- and CD3+CD56-NKG2C+ T-cell subsets from about 8 donors. Seven of the eight sequenced donors were HCMV-seropositive and one was HCMV-seronegative. To restrict sorting to alphabetaTCR-expressing T cells, an anti-gammadeltaTCR antibody was added in several experiments. In six donors, the dominant CD3+CD56+NKG2C+ clonotypes ranked among the top 10 CD8+ clonotypes, making up roughly 1.0-7.5% of CD8+ T cells. Those dominant clonotypes were again the most abundant among CD3+CD56-NKG2C+ cells in a handful of donors, at roughly 28.3-60.1%. It remained unclear whether the expanded NKG2C-expressing T cell clones were specific for HCMV antigens. The eight sequenced donors were randomly selected healthy volunteers, three men and five women. HCMV-specific IgG was detected in serum with a commercial ELISA kit to determine HCMV serostatus. For more than five donors, bulk peripheral blood T-cell repertoires were additionally sequenced from unsorted PBMC. MIGEC was used to demultiplex reads and group the reads by UMI, and MiTCR was used to assemble and quantify clonotypes. Only TCR cDNA sequences supported by at least two reads were kept to exclude erroneous sequences. The tcR package was used for downstream repertoire analysis, with clonotypes matched between fractions based on CDR3 nucleotide sequence plus V segment. Antigen specificity was annotated against VDJdb with VDJmatch, allowing one amino acid substitution in CDR3.

Sample: PBMCs. The TCR was taken from a woman aged 18-29 years in good health.

The CDR3 protein is CASSPGPTGGNYNEQFF. The bases read TGTGCCAGCAGCCCCGGCCCTACAGGGGGAAACTACAATGAGCAGTTCTTC. The chain was built from TRBV5-6 and TRBJ2-1, and 8 junctional nucleotides match TRBD1. Compared with germline, V lacks 4 bases and J lacks 3 bases; bases without a gene match: 12. The CDR3 runs 17 amino acids, cysteine and phenylalanine included. Of all the DNA, just the CDR3 is kept, 51 bases in frame from base 1. The CDR1 and CDR2 encoded by the germline V gene are SGHDT and YYEEEE.